A selection of T cell receptor beta chains follows, all from one sample in a study of cytomegalovirus exposure and HLA in healthy donors. Using immunoSEQ multiplex PCR, the repertoire was profiled, and TCRdb retains in-frame clones only, with some absent. The repertoire holds under 140,000 clones, around 80% seen once, with 5% to 7.5% in the top ten. Sequenced sample: PBMCs. Receptors were obtained from a man younger than 40 in good health and CMV-seropositive. Both conserved end residues are part of each CDR3. D genes are given only for firm matches. Expanded clones get a size class; other rows say once, few or many, or leave the size out.

j_call d_call clone_size v_call cdr3_aa cdr3_nt
TRBJ2-3 TRBD2 NA TRBV5-1 CASSLVLAARTDTQYF TGCGCCAGCAGCTTGGTTCTAGCGGCTCGCACAGATACGCAGTATTTT
TRBJ1-6 NA few TRBV2 CASRPPGQPHSPLHF TGTGCCAGCAGGCCACCGGGACAACCGCATTCACCCCTCCACTTT
TRBJ1-2 TRBD1 NA TRBV6-1 CASSELPDRDYGYTF TGTGCCAGCAGTGAACTTCCCGACAGGGACTATGGCTACACCTTC
TRBJ2-5 NA NA TRBV11-3 CASSLAGVGETQYF TGTGCCAGCAGCTTAGCGGGGGTGGGGGAGACCCAGTACTTC
TRBJ1-5 NA NA TRBV7-2 CASSLDGGLGQPQHF TGTGCCAGCAGCTTAGATGGGGGCCTCGGGCAGCCCCAGCATTTT
TRBJ1-4 NA NA TRBV19 CASSIRGSNEKLFF TGTGCCAGTAGTATCAGAGGGTCTAATGAAAAACTGTTTTTT
TRBJ1-6 TRBD1 NA TRBV7-9 CASSRGERSPLHF TGTGCCAGCTCCAGGGGGGAAAGGTCACCCCTCCACTTT
TRBJ2-1 NA NA TRBV6-1 CASSDMAGYDNEQFF TGTGCCAGCAGTGATATGGCGGGGTACGACAATGAGCAGTTCTTC
TRBJ1-3 NA NA TRBV5-6 CASSWTASSGNTIYF TGTGCCAGCAGCTGGACAGCGAGCTCTGGAAACACCATATATTTT
TRBJ2-2 NA NA TRBV7-3 CASSPRGGQGIGELFF TGTGCCAGCAGCCCCCGGGGAGGTCAGGGAATCGGGGAGCTGTTTTTT
TRBJ2-7 TRBD1 NA TRBV6-6 CASSAQQGLDEQYF TGTGCCAGCAGTGCCCAACAGGGGTTGGACGAGCAGTACTTC
TRBJ1-4 NA NA TRBV5-3 CARSLKTRPQGTNEKLFF TGTGCCAGAAGCCTCAAGACAAGGCCGCAAGGAACTAATGAAAAACTGTTTTTT
TRBJ2-1 NA NA TRBV30 CAWDRTNNEQFF TGTGCCTGGGATAGGACTAACAATGAGCAGTTCTTC
TRBJ1-5 TRBD1 NA TRBV6-6 CASSYGTAPTGQPQHF TGTGCCAGCAGTTACGGGACAGCTCCGACGGGTCAGCCCCAGCATTTT
TRBJ1-2 TRBD1 NA TRBV5-1 CASSSEGTGGPPKNDGYTF TGCGCCAGCAGCTCGGAGGGGACAGGGGGGCCTCCAAAGAACGATGGCTACACCTTC
TRBJ1-1 NA few TRBV19 CASSMGQGRGEAFF TGTGCCAGTAGTATGGGCCAGGGAAGGGGTGAAGCTTTCTTT